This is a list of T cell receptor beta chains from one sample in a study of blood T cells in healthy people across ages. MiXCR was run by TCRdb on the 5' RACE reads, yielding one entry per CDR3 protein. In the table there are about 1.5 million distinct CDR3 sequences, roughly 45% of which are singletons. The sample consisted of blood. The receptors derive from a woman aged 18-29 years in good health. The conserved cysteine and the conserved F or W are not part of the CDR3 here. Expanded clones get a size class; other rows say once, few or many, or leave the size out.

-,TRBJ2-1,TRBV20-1,SAHRPGSDEQF
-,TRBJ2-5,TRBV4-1,ASSRVMAELY
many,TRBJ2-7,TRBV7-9,ASSLALNYEQY
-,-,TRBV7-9,SSSLAPETQY
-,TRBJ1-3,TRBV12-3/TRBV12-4,ASHPVRGGRGNTIY
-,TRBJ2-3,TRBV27,ASTPGGVVGDTQY
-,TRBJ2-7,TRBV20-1,SALEKRNSYEQY
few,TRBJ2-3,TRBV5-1,ASSLAVGHSVDTQY
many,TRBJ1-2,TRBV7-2,ASSPGGGFYGYT
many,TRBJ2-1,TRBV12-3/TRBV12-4,ASSLVSGGYNEQF
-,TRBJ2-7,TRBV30,AWARQGHEQY
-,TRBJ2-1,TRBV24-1,ATSDARSYNEQF
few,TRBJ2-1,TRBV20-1,SGGGQVPYNEQF
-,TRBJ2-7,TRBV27,ASSLALAGLSCEQY
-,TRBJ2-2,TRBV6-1,ASIGDGRVELF
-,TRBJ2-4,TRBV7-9,ASSLGGLAGGPAKNIQY
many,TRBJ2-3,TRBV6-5,ASSYGSGTDTQY
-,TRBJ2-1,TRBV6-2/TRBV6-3,ASSAHSYNEQF
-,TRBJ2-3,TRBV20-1,SARPLAGLTTDTQY
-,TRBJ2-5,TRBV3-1,ASSHGREQY
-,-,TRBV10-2,ASRSSGGSGYEQY